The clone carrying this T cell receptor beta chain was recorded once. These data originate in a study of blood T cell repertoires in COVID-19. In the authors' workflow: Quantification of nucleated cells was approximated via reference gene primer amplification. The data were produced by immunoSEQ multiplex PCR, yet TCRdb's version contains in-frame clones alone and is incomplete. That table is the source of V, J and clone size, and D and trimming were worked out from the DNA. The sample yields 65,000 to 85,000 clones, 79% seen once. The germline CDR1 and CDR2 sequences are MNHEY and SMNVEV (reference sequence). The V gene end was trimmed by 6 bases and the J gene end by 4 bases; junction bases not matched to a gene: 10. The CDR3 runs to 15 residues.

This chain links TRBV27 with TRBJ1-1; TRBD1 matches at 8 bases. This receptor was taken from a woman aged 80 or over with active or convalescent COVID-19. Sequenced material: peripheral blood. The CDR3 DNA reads TGTGCCAGCAGGAGTCCCCTAACAGGGGGCACTGAAGCTTTCTTT. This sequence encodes CASRSPLTGGTEAFF.